This T cell receptor (beta chain) is drawn from a study of blood T cell repertoires in COVID-19. This clone was found once. Per the study methods: Nucleated cell counts were estimated from reference gene primer amplification. Measured with immunoSEQ multiplex PCR; TCRdb has only the in-frame clones, and not every one. V, J and clone size were drawn from that table, and D and trimming were deduced from the DNA. Among 150,000 to 160,000 clones, 80% to 90% were seen once, and the ten largest hold 15%. The V gene end was trimmed by 1 base and the J gene end by 4 bases; junction bases not matched to a gene: 4. The CDR3 runs 15 residues. CDR1 is LNHDA and CDR2 is SQIVND in the germline V gene (reference sequence).

V is TRBV19 and J is TRBJ2-1, with 7 nucleotides matching TRBD1. This sequence was found in a woman between 40 and 50 years old with acute or convalescent COVID-19. The sample consisted of peripheral blood. CDR3 bases: TGTGCCAGTAGTATAGCAGGGGGTTTTTACAATGAGCAGTTCTTC. Its protein product is CASSIAGGFYNEQFF.